The text below deals with one TCR beta chain. These data originate in a study of blood T cell repertoires in COVID-19. Overall study context: T cells, B-cell-depleted T cells, or PBMCs supplied cDNA or gDNA.

This CDR3 has 14 residues. Germline loops: CDR1 SGHDT, CDR2 YYEEEE. V was pared by 3 bases and J by 6 bases, with 15 bases between. In the original processing: Nucleated cell number was recorded as an estimate derived from reference gene primer amplification. Generated by immunoSEQ multiplex PCR, the TCRdb table keeps only in-frame clones and is missing some. Clone size and V and J calls were adopted from that table, with D and trimming inferred from the DNA. The data show almost 95,000 clones, with 65% to 85% seen just once and about 6.3% held by the top ten. The genes are TRBV5-6 and TRBJ1-2; the D gene is possibly TRBD1 (6 bases). The TCR originated in a man aged 55 to 70 with acute or convalescent COVID-19. The sequenced material came from peripheral blood. CDR3 nucleotides: TGTGCCAGCAGCTCGGCAGGGGTTAGGAATGGCTACACCTTC. This encodes CASSSAGVRNGYTF.